The text below deals with one TCR beta chain. No antigen is known for it. The data originate from a study of T cells expressing NK-cell markers. TCRdb re-called the 5' RACE reads and catalogs CDR3 proteins one per entry, DNA excluded. With about 150,000 distinct CDR3 sequences in the sample, the ten largest clones hold roughly 35%. Study results and caveats: The study found these clonotypes also leading the CD3+CD56-NKG2C+ fraction in a few donors. Questions lingered over whether expanded NKG2C+ T cell clones were HCMV-specific.

The specimen sequenced was blood T cells: a sorted CD56 or NKG2C T cell subset, CD4+ or CD8+ T cells, or bulk PBMC T cells (not recorded which). The clonotype was recovered from a woman aged 50 to 60 in good health.

This CDR3 reads CASSWTGDAGELFF. The J gene is TRBJ2-2, the V gene TRBV5-1; TCRdb names TRBD1, which stays unverified in the absence of DNA. Germline loops: CDR1 SGHRS, CDR2 YFSETQ. CDR3 length: 14 residues.